This note documents a single TCR beta chain sequence. The antigen remains undetermined. These data come from a study of STAT5B mutations in CD4+ large granular lymphocyte leukemia. Notes on the study in general: TRBV06-family usage was enriched in top patient clones (8/27) versus controls (2/35). Without putative leukemic clones, patient CD4-sorted repertoires remained more clonal than healthy CD4+ repertoires. No patients shared main leukemic clonotypes, though less than 30% appeared at low frequency elsewhere. Higher CD4+ than CD8+ T-LGLL clonality might reflect small sample size.

Here immunoSEQ multiplex PCR was the method, and the copy in TCRdb shows in-frame clones only, minus some. Of about 29,000 clones detected, approximately 84% appear once; the ten largest clones hold around 0.99%. CDR1 is LNHDA, CDR2 SQIVND, per germline (reference sequence). The CDR3 loop spans 12 amino acids. V was trimmed by 3 bases and J by 5 bases, leaving 7 bases between them. This clonotype originated in a human donor in good health. Sequencing used CD4+ T cells from blood buffy coats. The chain recombines TRBV19 with TRBJ1-2, with no clear D. CDR3 sequence reads: CASSIDGYGYTF. The CDR3 coding sequence is TGTGCCAGTAGTATTGACGGATATGGCTACACCTTC.